This T cell receptor (beta chain) was obtained from a study of Ad26.COV2.S vaccination and SARS-CoV-2 variants. Documented treatment: 15 to 20 received Ad26.COV2.S at low or high dose, single or two shots; 5 received placebo; per-sample allocation not given. Samples analyzed were those drawn on day 63 after the first vaccine or placebo injection. Concerning this clone itself: Its specificity is not known.

Notes on the study in general: Recipients of vaccine and of placebo showed similar breadth of their non-spike TCR repertoires.

This CDR3 comprises 16 residues. Per the germline V gene, CDR1 is KGHSH and CDR2 is LQKENI. V gave up 5 bases and J gave up 6 bases; unmatched junction bases: 8. Profiling relied on immunoSEQ multiplex PCR, and the TCRdb table lists in-frame clones only, not all of them. The sample yields 350,000 to 500,000 clones, over 75% seen once. The TCR originated in a person aged 18 to 59 who received the Ad26.COV2.S COVID-19 vaccine or a placebo. The genes are TRBV18 and TRBJ1-3; 12 positions agree with TRBD1. Sample: peripheral blood, taken in a trial of Ad26.COV2.S vaccine versus placebo. The CDR3 is CASSKGTGGFENTIYF. In DNA, the CDR3 is TGTGCCAGCTCAAAGGGGACAGGGGGCTTCGAAAACACCATATATTTT.